Below are 16 T cell receptor beta chains sequenced from a single sample in a study of T-cell reconstitution after alpha-beta-depleted transplantation in children. Preparation of the TCRbeta library involved a method that used unique molecular identifiers. MiXCR, run by TCRdb on the PCR reads, gives a single entry per CDR3 protein. The repertoire consists of some 460,000 distinct CDR3 sequences, with around 16% occurring once and the leading ten covering just under 30%. Here the sequenced sample was PBMCs, mostly from graft donor cells, taken 360 days after TCRalphabeta/CD19-depleted stem cell transplant. All receptors come from a boy younger than two who had a stem cell transplant for Wiskott-Aldrich syndrome, so the T cells may come from the graft donor.

This clonotype has only a few counts. This chain joins TRBV6-1 and TRBJ2-7; the match to TRBD1 covers 9 bases. Per the germline V gene, CDR1 is MNHNS and CDR2 is SASEGT. J was trimmed by 2 bases and V by 6 bases; bases with no gene match: 14. This CDR3 contains 17 residues. The CDR3 DNA sequence: TGTGCCAGCAGACAAATCACCGGGACAGGGCGTACCTACGAGCAGTACTTC. Protein product: CASRQITGTGRTYEQYF.

The chain carries TRBV7-6 and TRBJ2-3; TRBD1 agrees at 9 bases. This CDR3 comprises 14 residues. With V trimmed by 5 bases and J by 5 bases, 5 bases remained unmatched. Germline V lookup: CDR1 SGHVS, CDR2 FNYEAQ. CDR3 amino acids: CASSKRQGGDTQYF. For the CDR3, the DNA is TGTGCCAGCAGCAAAAGACAGGGGGGAGATACGCAGTATTTT. Full variable domain (rest looked up from reference TRBV7-6 and TRBJ2-3): GAGVSQSPRYKVTKRGQDVALRCDPISGHVSLYWYRQALGQGPEFLTYFNYEAQQDKSGLPNDRFSAERPEGSISTLTIQRTEQRDSAMYRCASSKRQGGDTQYFGPGTRLTVL.

The chain has TRBV10-3 and TRBJ1-1; a possible D gene is TRBD1 (5 bases). Trimming pared 7 bases from V and 0 bases from J, leaving 18 bases between. Germline V gene data show CDR1 as ENHRY and CDR2 as SYGVKD. The CDR3 has 16 amino acids. This chain's CDR3 is CAITPDAGGLNTEAFF. The CDR3 DNA reads TGTGCCATCACTCCCGACGCGGGGGGACTGAACACTGAAGCTTTCTTT.

This clonotype was observed a few times. The chain uses TRBV6-2 or TRBV6-3 and TRBJ2-7, with D possibly being TRBD1 (6 bases). CDR1 is MNHEY and CDR2 is SVGEGT in the germline V gene. Deletions cut 10 bases from V and 6 bases from J, with 19 bases between. The CDR3 is 13 residues long. The CDR3 is CATLDRLSGEQYF. Written as DNA, the CDR3 is TGTGCCACCCTCGACAGGTTATCGGGCGAGCAGTACTTC.

The rearrangement links TRBV5-5 to TRBJ2-2; tentative D call: TRBD2 (5 bases). The CDR3 runs to 14 residues. Germline CDR1 is SGHKS and CDR2 is YYEKEE (reference sequence). The V end was cut by 3 bases, the J end by 7 bases, with 13 bases between. In DNA, the CDR3 is TGTGCCAGCAGCTACGGCCGGGGTCTCGGGGAGCTGTTTTTT. The encoded protein is CASSYGRGLGELFF.

This clonotype has a handful of counts. This chain links TRBV20-1 with TRBJ1-1; D gene unclear. This CDR3 contains 14 residues. Germline-derived CDR1 and CDR2 are DFQATT and SNEGSKA (reference sequence). V lost 0 bases, J lost 4 bases, and 12 bases lay in between. The DNA of the CDR3 is TGCAGTGCTAGAGATGTAGCTAGGACCACTGAAGCTTTCTTT. Protein sequence: CSARDVARTTEAFF.

The rearrangement links TRBV20-1 to TRBJ1-6; no definite D call. Trimming removed 5 bases from V and 8 bases from J, with 4 bases in between. The CDR3 runs to 10 residues. The V gene's germline CDR1 is DFQATT and CDR2 SNEGSKA (reference sequence). This CDR3 reads CSALDSPLHF. CDR3 DNA: TGCAGTGCTTTGGATTCACCCCTCCACTTT.

Concerning this clonotype: At one end, the junction sequence differs from germline, possibly due to a read error. The rearrangement joins TRBV5-1 to TRBJ1-1; D gene ambiguous. The germline gives CDR1 SGHRS, CDR2 YFSETQ. The CDR3 sequence is 13 residues long. The DNA of the CDR3 is TGCGCCAGCAGCTTGGGTGTGAACACTGAAGGTTTCTTT. Encoded protein: CASSLGVNTEGFF.

This chain connects TRBV24-1 to TRBJ2-3; the D is unclear. The CDR3 has 12 residues. Germline assignment: CDR1 KGHDR and CDR2 SFDVKD. V dropped 7 bases and J dropped 10 bases, with 14 bases sitting between them. The CDR3 bases are TGTGCCACCAGCAAAGCTTATGAAGCGCAGTATTTT. Translation gives CATSKAYEAQYF.

This clonotype has only a few counts. This chain's CDR3 is CATSDLPRSGQGAHNEQFF. In nucleotides, the CDR3 is TGTGCCACCAGTGATTTGCCTCGTTCAGGACAGGGGGCCCACAATGAGCAGTTCTTC. This chain links TRBV24-1 with TRBJ2-1; 11 positions match TRBD1. Per germline, CDR1 KGHDR and CDR2 SFDVKD. This CDR3 has 19 amino acids. V was pared by 0 bases and J by 5 bases, with 11 bases of the junction left unmatched.

This rearrangement joins TRBV12-3 or TRBV12-4 to TRBJ2-4; perhaps D is TRBD1 or TRBD2 (5 bases each). V was trimmed by 5 bases and J by 15 bases, leaving 17 bases between them. The CDR3 sequence is 12 residues long. CDR3 in amino acids: CASSPRGALVYF. CDR3 nucleotides: TGTGCCAGCAGTCCCAGAGGGGCCCTGGTGTACTTC.

The chain joins TRBV2 to TRBJ2-1, with D unresolved. The ends were cut back, 7 bases at V and 7 bases at J, with 17 bases in the middle. CDR3 length: 14 residues. Germline-derived CDR1 and CDR2 are SNHLY and FYNNEI. The CDR3 loop is CASNPRFHLNEQFF. CDR3 coding DNA: TGTGCCAGCAACCCTAGGTTCCACCTAAATGAGCAGTTCTTC.

The chain couples TRBV2 to TRBJ2-3; D uncertain. The length of the CDR3 is 12 residues. V was cut by 6 bases and J by 6 bases, with 10 bases left in between. Germline CDR1 and CDR2: SNHLY and FYNNEI. This CDR3 reads CASRVAWDTQYF. The CDR3 DNA is TGTGCCAGCAGGGTCGCGTGGGATACGCAGTATTTT.

This chain connects TRBV19 to TRBJ1-2, with D tentatively TRBD1 (5 bases). CDR1 is LNHDA and CDR2 is SQIVND in the germline V gene (reference sequence). With 4 bases removed from V and 8 bases from J, the gap between germline ends came to 14 bases. This CDR3 has 13 amino acids. The CDR3: CASSTTGTAGYTF. The CDR3 DNA reads TGTGCCAGTAGTACCACCGGGACCGCCGGCTACACCTTC.

This clonotype was detected only a few times. The chain combines TRBV24-1 with TRBJ2-3; TRBD2 matches at 16 bases. This CDR3 comprises 19 residues. Germline CDR1 KGHDR, CDR2 SFDVKD. V shed 1 base, J shed 5 bases, and the junction held 8 bases outside the gene matches. CDR3 sequence: CATSDLKLGLAGGIDTQYF. Written as DNA, the CDR3 is TGTGCCACCAGTGATTTAAAACTGGGACTAGCGGGAGGGATAGATACGCAGTATTTT.

The chain carries TRBV7-9 and TRBJ2-5; unclear D gene. Looked up from germline, CDR1 is SEHNR and CDR2 is FQNEAQ (reference sequence). CDR3 length: 14 amino acids. Trimming took 0 bases from V and 4 from J, leaving 9 bases between them. The CDR3 loop is CASSLATYGETQYF. In nucleotides, the CDR3 is TGTGCCAGCAGCTTAGCAACCTACGGAGAGACCCAGTACTTC. The full variable domain, in which reference TRBV7-9 and TRBJ2-5 provide the parts outside the CDR3, is DTGVSQNPRHKITKRGQNVTFRCDPISEHNRLYWYRQTLGQGPEFLTYFQNEAQLEKSRLLSDRFSAERPKGSFSTLEIQRTEQGDSAMYLCASSLATYGETQYFGPGTRLLVL.